The next 10 T cell receptor beta chains were all read from a single sample in a study of T cell responses to AZD1222 COVID-19 vaccine. Sequencing used immunoSEQ multiplex PCR; TCRdb keeps in-frame clones, though not all of them. The sample has tens of thousands of clones, roughly 84% seen once; the top ten hold around 20%. The sequencing used peripheral blood, collected on day 0 of AZD1222 vaccination. These TCRs come from an adult in good health.

This clone was recorded only once. V is TRBV5-4 and J is TRBJ2-5, with no clear D. V was trimmed by 7 bases and J by 1 base, leaving 8 bases between them. This CDR3 is built from 12 residues. Germline assignment: CDR1 SGHNT and CDR2 YYREEE (reference sequence). CDR3 sequence: CASRKSQETQYF. CDR3 sequence (DNA): TGTGCCAGCCGCAAAAGCCAAGAGACCCAGTACTTC.

There are a few counts of this clone. V gene TRBV7-9 combines with J gene TRBJ1-5, with TRBD1 matching over 8 bases. V shed 2 bases, J shed 2 bases, and the junction held 2 bases outside the gene matches. This CDR3 is built from 15 residues. The germline V gene encodes CDR1 SEHNR and CDR2 FQNEAQ (reference sequence). The DNA of the CDR3 is TGTGCCAGCAGCTTACAGGGGGCTGGCAATCAGCCCCAGCATTTT. Protein sequence: CASSLQGAGNQPQHF.

This chain connects TRBV2 to TRBJ1-1, with D possibly TRBD1 on 6 matching bases. The V and J ends lost 7 bases and 3 bases respectively, with 12 bases between them. The CDR3 extends over 13 amino acids. In germline, CDR1 is SNHLY, CDR2 FYNNEI. The CDR3 spells CASTMDSYTEAFF. The CDR3 nucleotides are TGTGCCAGCACTATGGACAGCTACACTGAAGCTTTCTTT.

The V and J genes are TRBV7-6 and TRBJ2-1, with 11 bases fitting TRBD1. This CDR3 spans 15 amino acids. Germline CDR1 is SGHVS and CDR2 is FNYEAQ. J lost 4 bases, V lost 5 bases, and 4 bases had no gene match. CDR3 nucleotides: TGTGCCAGCAGCATGGACAGGGGGCCTTACAATGAGCAGTTCTTC. This sequence encodes CASSMDRGPYNEQFF. Together with reference TRBV7-6 and TRBJ2-1, the CDR3 gives the full variable domain: GAGVSQSPRYKVTKRGQDVALRCDPISGHVSLYWYRQALGQGPEFLTYFNYEAQQDKSGLPNDRFSAERPEGSISTLTIQRTEQRDSAMYRCASSMDRGPYNEQFFGPGTRLTVL.

The rearrangement uses TRBV12-3 or TRBV12-4 and TRBJ2-7; D remains unclear. This CDR3 region has 11 residues. The V gene lost 1 base and the J gene lost 10 bases, with 8 bases spanning the gap. Here the CDR3 reads CASSLGAAQYF. As DNA, the CDR3 is TGTGCCAGCAGTTTAGGGGCGGCACAGTACTTC.

The J gene is TRBJ2-7, the V gene TRBV19; D gene ambiguous. Trimming removed 4 bases from V and 4 bases from J, with 20 bases in between. CDR1 and CDR2 from the germline V gene are LNHDA and SQIVND (reference sequence). The CDR3 loop spans 16 amino acids. The CDR3 bases are TGTGCCAGTAGTACCAGAGAGACTGGGATTATATACGAGCAGTACTTC. This encodes CASSTRETGIIYEQYF.

This clone was recorded a few times. V is TRBV28 and J is TRBJ2-1; the D gene is possibly TRBD2 (6 bases). The V end lost 2 bases, the J end lost 9 bases, and 14 bases lay between the germline ends. This CDR3 is built from 14 residues. Germline V CDR1 and CDR2: MDHEN, SYDVKM. CDR3 amino acids: CASSLGGRVGEQFF. In DNA, the CDR3 is TGTGCCAGCAGTTTAGGAGGGCGGGTAGGTGAGCAGTTCTTC.

For the CDR3, the DNA is TGTGCCAGCAGTTTCGGAGTTCCGTACGAGCAGTACGTC. It translates to CASSFGVPYEQYV. The chain joins TRBV12-3 or TRBV12-4 to TRBJ2-7, with unresolved D. The length of the CDR3 is 13 residues. V was pared by 3 bases and J by 4 bases, with 10 bases between.

Written as DNA, the CDR3 is TGTGCCAGCAGCTTAGGACAGGGGCATACCGGGGAGCTGTTTTTT. Protein: CASSLGQGHTGELFF. V gene TRBV7-6 combines with J gene TRBJ2-2, with 8 bases that match TRBD1. Germline-derived CDR1 and CDR2 are SGHVS and FNYEAQ. V shed 1 base, J shed 5 bases, and the junction held 3 bases outside the gene matches. The CDR3 is 15 residues long.

About this clone itself: One end of the junction fails to match germline, which may point to a read error. The V gene is TRBV4-1, the J gene TRBJ2-7; D is unresolved. This CDR3 spans 16 amino acids. The germline V gene encodes CDR1 MGHRA and CDR2 YSYEKL. CDR3 DNA sequence: TGCGCCAGCAGCCATGCCCCACCCTCAAGCTCCAACGAGCAGTACTTC. Amino acid sequence: CASSHAPPSSSNEQYF.